This T cell receptor beta chain was obtained from a study of blood T cell repertoires in COVID-19. Study at large: COVID-19 samples collected from the United States, Italy and Spain covered acute and convalescent phases. PBMCs, B-cell-depleted T cells, or T cells were the source of the cDNA or gDNA that made up the material.

Per the original methods: From reference gene primer amplification, estimates of nucleated cell counts were derived. Measured with immunoSEQ multiplex PCR; TCRdb has only the in-frame clones, and not every one. D and trimming were read from the DNA, whereas the V and J calls and clone size are those reported in that table. The sample lists roughly 220,000 clones, 75% to 85% occurring once. CDR3 length equals 12 residues. Germline CDR1 reads GTSNPN; CDR2 reads SVGIG (reference sequence). Trimming shortened V by 0 bases and J by 10 bases, and 10 bases separated the two germline ends. The sequenced sample consisted of peripheral blood. The chain links TRBV30 to TRBJ2-1; D is unclear. This TCR was recovered from a woman older than 75 with COVID-19, enrolled during active disease. The CDR3 nucleotides read TGTGCCTGGAGTGTACGCAGCGTCGAGCAGTTCTTC. Translating gives CAWSVRSVEQFF.